The clone carrying this TCR beta chain was seen only a few times. The data were produced by immunoSEQ multiplex PCR, yet TCRdb's version contains in-frame clones alone and is incomplete. In the table there are under 350,000 clones, around nine tenths of which are singletons. The data were taken from a study of blood T cell repertoires in COVID-19. Study-level information: Acute and convalescent COVID-19 specimens originated in the United States, Italy and Spain.

Input material: PBMCs or T cells enriched from blood (not recorded which). The sequence was obtained from a woman aged 60-75 years who had recovered from COVID-19.

The CDR3 sequence: CASSSGLAGEEEQYF. In DNA, the CDR3 is TGCGCCAGCAGCAGCGGACTAGCGGGAGAGGAAGAGCAGTACTTC. V and J are TRBV5-1 and TRBJ2-7; TRBD2 aligns across 13 bases. The CDR3 runs to 15 residues. Germline V gene data show CDR1 as SGHRS and CDR2 as YFSETQ. The ends lost 4 bases at V and 7 bases at J; junction bases unmatched: 8.